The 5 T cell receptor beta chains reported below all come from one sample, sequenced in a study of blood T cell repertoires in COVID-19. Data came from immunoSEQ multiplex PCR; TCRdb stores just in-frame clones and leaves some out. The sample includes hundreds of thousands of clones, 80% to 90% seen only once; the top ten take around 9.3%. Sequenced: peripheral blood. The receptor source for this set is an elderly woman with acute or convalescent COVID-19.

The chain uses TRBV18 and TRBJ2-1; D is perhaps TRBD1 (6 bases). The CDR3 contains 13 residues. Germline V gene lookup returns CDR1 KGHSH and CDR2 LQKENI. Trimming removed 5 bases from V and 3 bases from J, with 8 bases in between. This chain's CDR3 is CASSVQGYNEQFF. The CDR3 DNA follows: TGTGCCAGCTCAGTACAGGGCTACAATGAGCAGTTCTTC.

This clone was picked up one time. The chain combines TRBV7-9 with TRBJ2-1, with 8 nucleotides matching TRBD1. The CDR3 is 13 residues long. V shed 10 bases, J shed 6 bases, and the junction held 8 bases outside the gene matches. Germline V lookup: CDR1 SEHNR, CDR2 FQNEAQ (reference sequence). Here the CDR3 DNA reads TGTGCCACATCCAGGGGGCTTAGCAATGAGCAGTTCTTC. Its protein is CATSRGLSNEQFF.

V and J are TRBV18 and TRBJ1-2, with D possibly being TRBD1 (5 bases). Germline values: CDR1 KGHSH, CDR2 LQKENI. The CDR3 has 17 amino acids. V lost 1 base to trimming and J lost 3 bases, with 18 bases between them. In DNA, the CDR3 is TGTGCCAGCTCACCACGGGGAGACCCTGGGACTGACTATGGCTACACCTTC. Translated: CASSPRGDPGTDYGYTF.

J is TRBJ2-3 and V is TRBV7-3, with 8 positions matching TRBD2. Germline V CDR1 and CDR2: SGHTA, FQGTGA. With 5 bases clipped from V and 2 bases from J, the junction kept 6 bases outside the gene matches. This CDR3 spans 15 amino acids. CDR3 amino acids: CASSIAAGATDTQYF. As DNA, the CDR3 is TGTGCCAGCAGCATAGCAGCGGGAGCCACAGATACGCAGTATTTT.

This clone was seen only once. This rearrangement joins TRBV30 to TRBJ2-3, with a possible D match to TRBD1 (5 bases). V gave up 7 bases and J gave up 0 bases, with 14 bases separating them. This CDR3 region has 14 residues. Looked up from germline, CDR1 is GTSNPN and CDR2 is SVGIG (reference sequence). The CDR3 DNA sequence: TGTGCCTCCGAGTCGACAGCTAGCACAGATACGCAGTATTTT. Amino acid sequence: CASESTASTDTQYF.